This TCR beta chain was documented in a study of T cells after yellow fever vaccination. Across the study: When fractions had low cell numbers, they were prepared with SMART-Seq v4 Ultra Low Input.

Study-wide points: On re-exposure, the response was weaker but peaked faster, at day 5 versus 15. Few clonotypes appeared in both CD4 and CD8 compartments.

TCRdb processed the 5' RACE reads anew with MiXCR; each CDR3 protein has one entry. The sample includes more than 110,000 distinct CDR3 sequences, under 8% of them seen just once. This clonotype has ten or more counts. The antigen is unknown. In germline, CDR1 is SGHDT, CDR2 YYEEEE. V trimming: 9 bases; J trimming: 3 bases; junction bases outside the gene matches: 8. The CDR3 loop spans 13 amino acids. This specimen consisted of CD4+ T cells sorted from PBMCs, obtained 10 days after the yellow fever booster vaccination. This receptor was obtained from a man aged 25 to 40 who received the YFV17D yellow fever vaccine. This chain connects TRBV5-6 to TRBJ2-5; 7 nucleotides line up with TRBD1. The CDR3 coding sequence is TGTGCCACCAGTACCGGGACAGAAGAGACCCAGTACTTC. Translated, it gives CATSTGTEETQYF.